This TCR beta chain was sequenced for a study of PD-L1 blockade in urothelial cancer (dated by TCRdb to about 2017). Some background on the complete study: All patients started therapy in about 2014 and received atezolizumab 1,200 mg intravenously every 3 weeks. About nine tenths of the roughly 30 patients were males with bladder-origin urothelial cancer, and about 65% of the roughly 30 reported a prior smoking history. Patients had an ECOG performance status of 0 or 1 and had received between 0 and 3 prior chemotherapy regimens. Blood samples were analyzed at 3 weeks after treatment start (second dose) and at 6 weeks after treatment start. Blood samples gave median yields of about 150,000 T cells and 80,000 or so unique TCRs, along with a median clonality of roughly 0.08. Somatic, immune and clinical correlates of response to PD-L1 blockade with atezolizumab in urothelial cancer were the focus of an exploratory multi-omic analysis. Pretreatment tumor samples, along with matched peripheral blood collected serially before and after atezolizumab treatment, underwent TCR sequencing. Durable clinical benefit was defined as a progression-free survival longer than 6 months, and TCR features were additionally tested against progression-free survival and overall survival. In the same patients, whole exome sequencing and RNA sequencing of pretreatment tumors were performed in addition to TCR sequencing. Durable clinical benefit was achieved by nine patients but not by the remaining 20. Just over 28 patients had pretreatment blood TCR-seq, about 24 had at least one posttreatment blood collection, and about 24 had tumor TCR-seq. The research as a whole found: At 3 weeks after the start of treatment, tumor-associated TCR clones in peripheral blood had expanded more in patients with durable benefit (n ≈ 22, p = 0.022). Improved progression-free and overall survival was found to be associated with pretreatment peripheral blood TCR clonality below the median. Small sample size (n of about 29) and many exploratory analyses mean the results are intended to be hypothesis-generating.

V is trimmed back by 0 bases and J by 8 bases, and the junction contains 6 bases that no gene match accounts for. Per the germline V gene, MGHRA is the CDR1 and YSYEKL is the CDR2. Spanning cysteine to phenylalanine, the CDR3 consists of 15 amino acids. The kept DNA is CDR3 alone, 45 bases in frame from the first base. The label giving this sample's time point can be read as: pretreatment peripheral blood. A total of some 30 patients with locally advanced or metastatic urothelial carcinoma, treated at Memorial Sloan Kettering on a trial protocol, made up the cohort. Peripheral blood mononuclear cells were collected pretreatment and during treatment, at between 1 and 8 total time points per patient. The Qiagen DNeasy Blood extraction kit was used to purify genomic DNA from total PBMCs and from tumor samples. PBMCs were collected pretreatment and during treatment and were isolated and stored as previously described.

About this clone: The specificity of this receptor is unknown. Base qualities are not provided; no much larger clone lies one nucleotide away.

Synthetic TCR analog templates were spiked into each PCR to estimate absolute template abundance from read counts. The immunoSEQ assay was used to amplify TCRbeta CDR3 regions from genomic DNA with bias-controlled V and J gene primers. Rearranged TCRbeta segments were sequenced at approximately 20X coverage. Processing in the source paper ran as follows. Clustering was used to correct sequencing errors, and CDR3s were annotated against IMGT to assign V, D and J genes. Downstream analyses used only productive TCRbeta rearrangements, leaving out any out-of-frame or stop-codon sequences. Clonality was calculated as one minus the Shannon entropy normalized by the log of the number of unique productive sequences. Fisher's exact test with Benjamini-Hochberg correction, using a cutoff of adjusted p below 0.01, was how clones that differed between time points or between blood and tumor were identified. TCRdb holds this immuneACCESS table with in-frame rearrangements only. Some clones are missing; in checked studies, unresolved V genes explain under half, and the rest has no known cause. V and J calls and clone size are copied from that table; D and trimming were computed from the DNA. The sample table contains tens of thousands of clones; only one count was recorded for more than 75% of them. Approximately 15% of the sample is taken by the ten largest.

The TCR was taken from a man in his fifties or sixties with urothelial cancer. This specimen was PBMCs, taken around atezolizumab (anti-PD-L1) treatment. The chain is encoded by TRBV4-1 joined to TRBJ1-4; TRBD1 fits 7 bases in the junction. The CDR3 protein sequence reads: CASSQDSGGGEKLFF. The nucleotide sequence is TGCGCCAGCAGCCAAGATTCAGGGGGAGGAGAAAAACTGTTTTTT.